Following are 8 T cell receptor beta chains from one sample sequenced in a study of blood T cells in healthy people across ages. A second about 7 to 12 cycle PCR used barcoded and J-beta primers. TCRdb redid the calling of the 5' RACE reads with MiXCR, one entry per CDR3 protein. The sample holds around 780,000 distinct CDR3 sequences, approximately 53% seen once. Sequencing used blood. These receptors were taken from a middle-aged man in good health.

The chain couples TRBV27 to TRBJ2-1, with 10 bases fitting TRBD1. The V gene end was trimmed by 6 bases and the J gene end by 3 bases; junction bases not matched to a gene: 20. CDR3 size: 20 residues. The germline V gene encodes CDR1 MNHEY and CDR2 SMNVEV (reference sequence). The CDR3 here is CASRKGILGQGIINYNEQFF. As DNA, the CDR3 is TGTGCCAGCAGGAAGGGGATATTGGGACAGGGGATCATTAACTACAATGAGCAGTTCTTC.

This chain uses TRBV28 with TRBJ1-5; 8 nucleotides line up with TRBD1. With V trimmed by 4 bases and J by 2 bases, 7 bases remained unmatched. The CDR3 is 16 residues long. Germline loops: CDR1 MDHEN, CDR2 SYDVKM. The CDR3 DNA reads TGTGCCAGCAGTTCCCGGACAGGGCTTGGCAATCAGCCCCAGCATTTT. The encoded protein is CASSSRTGLGNQPQHF.

Only a few counts were recorded for this clonotype. This chain uses TRBV10-3 with TRBJ1-4; D not resolved. This CDR3 contains 17 residues. The V gene lost 2 bases and the J gene lost 7 bases, with 20 bases spanning the gap. Per germline, CDR1 ENHRY and CDR2 SYGVKD. The CDR3 sequence: CAISEVETTTMGEKLFF. CDR3 coding DNA: TGTGCCATCAGTGAGGTGGAAACTACGACAATGGGTGAAAAACTGTTTTTT.

CDR3 sequence reads: CASKSLYEQYF. The CDR3 nucleotides are TGTGCCAGCAAATCCCTCTACGAGCAGTACTTC. The chain carries TRBV6-2 or TRBV6-3 and TRBJ2-7; D unclear. The CDR3 has 11 residues. V lost 7 bases, J lost 3 bases, and 7 bases lay in between. Germline CDR1 MNHEY, CDR2 SVGEGT.

This clonotype was observed a single time. Just one base apart from a much larger clone, this may be a read error. The chain links TRBV7-9 to TRBJ1-5; no clear D. V was pared by 2 bases and J by 6 bases, with 5 bases between. Per the germline V gene, CDR1 is SEHNR and CDR2 is FQNEAQ (reference sequence). This CDR3 has 12 residues. The DNA for the CDR3 is TGTGCCAGCAGCTTAATGGGTCAGCCCCAGCATTTT. It is translated as CASSLMGQPQHF. The full variable domain, its missing parts supplied by reference TRBV7-9 and TRBJ1-5, is DTGVSQNPRHKITKRGQNVTFRCDPISEHNRLYWYRQTLGQGPEFLTYFQNEAQLEKSRLLSDRFSAERPKGSFSTLEIQRTEQGDSAMYLCASSLMGQPQHFGDGTRLSIL.

This clonotype was found a few times. As DNA, the CDR3 is TGTGCCAGCAGCTCTATAGCGGTATCTTACAATGAGCAGTTCTTC. This encodes CASSSIAVSYNEQFF. This sequence joins TRBV7-2 and TRBJ2-1; maybe TRBD2 (6 bases). V lost 4 bases, J lost 4 bases, and 14 bases lay in between. Germline V gene lookup returns CDR1 SGHTA and CDR2 FQGNSA. The CDR3 consists of 15 residues.

V gene TRBV7-9 combines with J gene TRBJ2-7, with TRBD1 matching 8 bases. CDR3 length: 14 residues. Germline V gene lookup returns CDR1 SEHNR and CDR2 FQNEAQ (reference sequence). The trim removed 0 bases at V and 4 bases at J, leaving 2 bases unmatched. The CDR3 DNA reads TGTGCCAGCAGCTTAGCGGGACAGGTATACGAGCAGTACTTC. Translating it yields CASSLAGQVYEQYF.

The chain joins TRBV2 to TRBJ2-1, with 10 bases lining up with TRBD1. The CDR3 covers 13 residues. V dropped 11 bases and J dropped 5; count of bases not matched to a gene: 6. Germline loops: CDR1 SNHLY, CDR2 FYNNEI. The CDR3 sequence is CAGRQGANNEQFF. CDR3 nucleotide sequence: TGTGCCGGGCGACAGGGGGCCAACAATGAGCAGTTCTTC.